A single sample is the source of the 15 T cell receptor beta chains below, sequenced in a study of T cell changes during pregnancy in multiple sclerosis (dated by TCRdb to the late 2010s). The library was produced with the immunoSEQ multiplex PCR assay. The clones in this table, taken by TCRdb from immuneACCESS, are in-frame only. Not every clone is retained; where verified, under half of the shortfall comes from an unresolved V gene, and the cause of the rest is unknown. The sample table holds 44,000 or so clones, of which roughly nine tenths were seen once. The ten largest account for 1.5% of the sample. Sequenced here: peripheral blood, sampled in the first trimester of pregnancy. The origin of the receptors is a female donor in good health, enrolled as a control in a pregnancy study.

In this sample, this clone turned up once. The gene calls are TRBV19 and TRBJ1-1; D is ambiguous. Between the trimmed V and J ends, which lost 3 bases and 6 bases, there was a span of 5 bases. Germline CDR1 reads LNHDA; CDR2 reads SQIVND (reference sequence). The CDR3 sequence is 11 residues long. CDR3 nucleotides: TGTGCCAGTAGTATGGGCGCTGAAGCTTTCTTT. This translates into CASSMGAEAFF. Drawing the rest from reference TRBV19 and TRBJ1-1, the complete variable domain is DGGITQSPKYLFRKEGQNVTLSCEQNLNHDAMYWYRQDPGQGLRLIYYSQIVNDFQKGDIAEGYSVSREKKESFPLTVTSAQKNPTAFYLCASSMGAEAFFGQGTRLTVV.

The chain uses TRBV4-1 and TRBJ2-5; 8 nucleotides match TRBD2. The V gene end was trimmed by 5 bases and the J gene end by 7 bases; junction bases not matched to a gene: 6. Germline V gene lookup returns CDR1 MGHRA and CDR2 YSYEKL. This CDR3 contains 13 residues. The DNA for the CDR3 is TGCGCCAGCAGCACGGGACTAGTGGGGACCCAGTACTTC. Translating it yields CASSTGLVGTQYF.

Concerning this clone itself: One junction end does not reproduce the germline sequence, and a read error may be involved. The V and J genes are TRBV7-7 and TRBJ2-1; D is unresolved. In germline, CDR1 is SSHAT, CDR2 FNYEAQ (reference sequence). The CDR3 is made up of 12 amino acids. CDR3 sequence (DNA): TGTGCTAGCAGCGCACTCGACAATGAGCAGTTCTTC. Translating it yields CASSALDNEQFF.

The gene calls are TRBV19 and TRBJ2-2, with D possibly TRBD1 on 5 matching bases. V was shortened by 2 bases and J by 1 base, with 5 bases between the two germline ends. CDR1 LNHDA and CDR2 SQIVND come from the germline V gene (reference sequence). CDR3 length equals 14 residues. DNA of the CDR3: TGTGCCAGTAGTATACAGGGGAACACCGGGGAGCTGTTTTTT. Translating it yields CASSIQGNTGELFF.

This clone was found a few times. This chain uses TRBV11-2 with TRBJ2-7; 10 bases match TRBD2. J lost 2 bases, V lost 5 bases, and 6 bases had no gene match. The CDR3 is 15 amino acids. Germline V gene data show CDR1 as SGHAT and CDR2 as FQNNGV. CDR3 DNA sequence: TGTGCCAGCAGCGCCGGACTAGCGGACCCCTACGAGCAGTACTTC. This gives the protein CASSAGLADPYEQYF.

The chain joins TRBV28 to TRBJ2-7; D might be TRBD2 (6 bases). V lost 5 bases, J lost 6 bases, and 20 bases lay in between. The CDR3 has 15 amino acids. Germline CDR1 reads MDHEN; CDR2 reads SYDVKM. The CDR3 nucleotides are TGTGCCAGCAGTAAAGTGGAACCGGGACTTAGCGAGCAGTACTTC. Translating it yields CASSKVEPGLSEQYF.

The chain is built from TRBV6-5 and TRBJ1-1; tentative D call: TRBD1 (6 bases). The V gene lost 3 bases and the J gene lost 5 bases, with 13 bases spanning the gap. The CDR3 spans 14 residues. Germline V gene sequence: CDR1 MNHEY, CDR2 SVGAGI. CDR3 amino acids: CASSYSGGRTEAFF. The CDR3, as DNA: TGTGCCAGCAGTTATTCGGGGGGCCGGACTGAAGCTTTCTTT.

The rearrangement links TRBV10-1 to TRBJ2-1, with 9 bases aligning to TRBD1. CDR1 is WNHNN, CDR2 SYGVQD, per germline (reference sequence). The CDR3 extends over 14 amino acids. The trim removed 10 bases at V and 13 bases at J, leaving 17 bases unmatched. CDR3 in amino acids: CATEQGALKRTQFF. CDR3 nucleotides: TGCGCCACCGAACAGGGGGCCCTTAAACGGACCCAGTTCTTC.

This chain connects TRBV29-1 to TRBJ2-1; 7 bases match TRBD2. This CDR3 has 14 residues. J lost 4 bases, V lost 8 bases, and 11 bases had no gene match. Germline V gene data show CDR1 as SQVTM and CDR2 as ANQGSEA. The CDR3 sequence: CSSLGGGGYNEQFF. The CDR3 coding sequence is TGCAGCTCGTTAGGTGGCGGGGGTTACAATGAGCAGTTCTTC.

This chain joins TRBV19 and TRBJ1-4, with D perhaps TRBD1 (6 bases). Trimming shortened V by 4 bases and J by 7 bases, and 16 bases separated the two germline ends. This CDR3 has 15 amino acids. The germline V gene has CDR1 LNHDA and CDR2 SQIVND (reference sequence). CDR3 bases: TGTGCCAGTAGTAACGGACAGTCCTGGGGTGAAAAACTGTTTTTT. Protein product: CASSNGQSWGEKLFF.

The CDR3 nucleotides are TGTGCCAGCAGCTTTAGACAGGGTAAAGAGACCCAGTACTTC. Protein product: CASSFRQGKETQYF. V and J are TRBV7-9 and TRBJ2-5; 7 nucleotides align to TRBD1. The length of the CDR3 is 14 residues. The ends lost 3 bases at V and 3 bases at J; junction bases unmatched: 4. CDR1 SEHNR and CDR2 FQNEAQ come from the germline V gene (reference sequence).

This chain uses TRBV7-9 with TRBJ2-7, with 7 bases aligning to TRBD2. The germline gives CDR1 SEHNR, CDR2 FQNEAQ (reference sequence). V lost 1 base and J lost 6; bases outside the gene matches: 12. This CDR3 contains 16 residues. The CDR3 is CASSLGSGTKRGEQYF. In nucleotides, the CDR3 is TGTGCCAGCAGCTTAGGATCCGGGACTAAAAGGGGCGAGCAGTACTTC.

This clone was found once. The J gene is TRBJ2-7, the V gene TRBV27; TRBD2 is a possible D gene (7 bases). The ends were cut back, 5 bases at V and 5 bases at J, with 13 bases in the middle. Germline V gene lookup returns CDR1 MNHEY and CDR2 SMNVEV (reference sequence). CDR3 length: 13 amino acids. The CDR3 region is CASSARGGDEQYF. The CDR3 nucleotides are TGTGCCAGCAGTGCCCGAGGGGGGGACGAGCAGTACTTC.

The CDR3: CASSGTSGAVSDEQFF. The CDR3 coding sequence is TGTGCCAGCAGCGGGACTAGCGGGGCCGTATCGGATGAGCAGTTCTTC. V is TRBV5-4 and J is TRBJ2-1; the match to TRBD2 covers 13 bases. Trimming took 4 bases from V and 8 from J; bases not matched to a gene: 9. This CDR3 contains 16 residues. From germline, CDR1 is SGHNT and CDR2 YYREEE (reference sequence). Drawing the rest from reference TRBV5-4 and TRBJ2-1, the complete variable domain is ETGVTQSPTHLIKTRGQQVTLRCSSQSGHNTVSWYQQALGQGPQFIFQYYREEENGRGNFPPRFSGLQFPNYSSELNVNALELDDSALYLCASSGTSGAVSDEQFFGPGTRLTVL.

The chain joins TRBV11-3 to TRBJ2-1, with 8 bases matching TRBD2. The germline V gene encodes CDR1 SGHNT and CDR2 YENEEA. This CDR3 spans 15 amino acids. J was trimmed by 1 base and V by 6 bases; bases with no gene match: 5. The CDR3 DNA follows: TGTGCCAGCAGTTTACTAGCGGATTCCTACAATGAGCAGTTCTTC. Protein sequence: CASSLLADSYNEQFF. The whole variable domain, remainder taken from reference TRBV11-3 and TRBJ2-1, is EAGVVQSPRYKIIEKKQPVAFWCNPISGHNTLYWYLQNLGQGPELLIRYENEEAVDDSQLPKDRFSAERLKGVDSTLKIQPAELGDSAVYLCASSLLADSYNEQFFGPGTRLTVL.